This T cell receptor beta chain stems from a study of cytomegalovirus exposure and HLA in healthy donors. Findings and limits, study-wide: Presence/absence results assume similar sequencing depth per donor, which may not hold. A prior analysis recorded that most TCR beta V segments were productive about 87% or about 30% of the time.

The PCR was carried out with 60 Vbeta primers and 13 Jbeta primers. Some clones are missing from TCRdb's copy, which holds only in-frame ones; the method was immunoSEQ multiplex PCR. The sample has around 200,000 clones; about four fifths are singletons. In regard to this clone: Its antigen remains unidentified.

Trimming left V 4 bases short and J 6 bases short, with 15 bases between. The CDR3 runs 14 residues. Germline V gene data show CDR1 as SGHTA and CDR2 as FQGNSA. The source of this sequence is a woman between 50 and 59 years old in good health and CMV-seropositive. The chain joins TRBV7-2 to TRBJ1-2, with D maybe TRBD1 (6 bases). Input material: PBMCs. The CDR3 DNA reads as TGTGCCAGCAGCTCGAGAGGGGGGGGAGATGGCTACACCTTC. This encodes CASSSRGGGDGYTF.